The clone carrying this T cell receptor (beta chain) was seen many times. The data are from a study of Graves' ophthalmopathy and Graves' hyperthyroidism. Moderately to severely active ophthalmopathy under 3 months, CAS at least 3, NOSPECS at least 4. This CDR3 comprises 14 residues. Trimming cost V 9 bases and J 2 bases, with 17 bases left between them. Germline V lookup: CDR1 ENHRY, CDR2 SYGVKD. Amplified material comprised TCR beta CDR3 regions derived from RNA transcripts. HTBI-primed RT-PCR formed the first round, and a multiplex PCR formed the second. TCRdb ran MiXCR on the multiplex PCR reads and lists one entry per CDR3 protein. The table has approximately 210,000 distinct CDR3 sequences, around 30% seen once.

The chain joins TRBV10-3 to TRBJ2-7; D call uncertain. Sample: peripheral blood. The TCR comes from a man between 45 and 60 years old with Graves' ophthalmopathy. This CDR3 is CAIARGTDTYEQYF. The CDR3, as DNA: TGTGCCATAGCGAGAGGAACTGATACCTACGAGCAGTACTTC.